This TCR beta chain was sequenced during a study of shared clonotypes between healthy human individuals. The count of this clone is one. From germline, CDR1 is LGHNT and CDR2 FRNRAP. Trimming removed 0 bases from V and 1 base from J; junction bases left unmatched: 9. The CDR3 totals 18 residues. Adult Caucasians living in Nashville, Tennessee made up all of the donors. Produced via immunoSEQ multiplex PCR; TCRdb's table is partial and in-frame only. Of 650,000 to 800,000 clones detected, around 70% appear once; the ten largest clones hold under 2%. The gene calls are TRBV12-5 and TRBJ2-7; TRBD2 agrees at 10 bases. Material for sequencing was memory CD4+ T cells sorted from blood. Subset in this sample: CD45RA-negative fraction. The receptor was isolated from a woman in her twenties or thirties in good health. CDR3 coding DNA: TGTGCTAGTGGTTTGGTACAGCGGGAGGGCCGGACGTCCTACGAGCAGTACTTC. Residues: CASGLVQREGRTSYEQYF.